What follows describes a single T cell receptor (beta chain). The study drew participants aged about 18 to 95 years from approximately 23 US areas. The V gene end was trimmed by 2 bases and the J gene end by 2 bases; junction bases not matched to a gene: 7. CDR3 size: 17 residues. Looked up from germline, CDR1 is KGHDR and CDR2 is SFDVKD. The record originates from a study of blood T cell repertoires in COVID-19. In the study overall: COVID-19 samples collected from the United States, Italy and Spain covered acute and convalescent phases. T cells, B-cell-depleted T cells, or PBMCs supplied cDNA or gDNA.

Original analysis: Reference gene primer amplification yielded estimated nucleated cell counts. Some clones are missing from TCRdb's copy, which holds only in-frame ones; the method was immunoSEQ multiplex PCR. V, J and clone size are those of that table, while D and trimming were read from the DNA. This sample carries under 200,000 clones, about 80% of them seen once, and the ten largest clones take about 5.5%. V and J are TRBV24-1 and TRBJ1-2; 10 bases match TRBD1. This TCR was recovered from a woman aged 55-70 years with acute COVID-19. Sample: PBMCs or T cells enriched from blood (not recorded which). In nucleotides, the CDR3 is TGTGCCACCAGTGATTCCTACTGGGGACAGGGGAACTATGGCTACACCTTC. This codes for CATSDSYWGQGNYGYTF.